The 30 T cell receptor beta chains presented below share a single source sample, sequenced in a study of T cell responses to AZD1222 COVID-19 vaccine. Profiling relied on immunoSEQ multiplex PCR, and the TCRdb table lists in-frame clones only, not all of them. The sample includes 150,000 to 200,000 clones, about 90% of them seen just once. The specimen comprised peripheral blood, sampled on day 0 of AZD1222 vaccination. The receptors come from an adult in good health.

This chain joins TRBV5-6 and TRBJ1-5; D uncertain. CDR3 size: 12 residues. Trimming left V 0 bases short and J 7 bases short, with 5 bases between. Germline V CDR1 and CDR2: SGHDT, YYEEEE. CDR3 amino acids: CASSLGDQPQHF. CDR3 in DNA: TGTGCCAGCAGCTTGGGAGACCAGCCCCAGCATTTT.

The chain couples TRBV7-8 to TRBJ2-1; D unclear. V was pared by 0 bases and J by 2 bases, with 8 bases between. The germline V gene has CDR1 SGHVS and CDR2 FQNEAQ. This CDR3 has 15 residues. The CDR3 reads CASSLASRTYNEQFF. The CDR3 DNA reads TGTGCCAGCAGCTTAGCAAGCCGGACCTACAATGAGCAGTTCTTC.

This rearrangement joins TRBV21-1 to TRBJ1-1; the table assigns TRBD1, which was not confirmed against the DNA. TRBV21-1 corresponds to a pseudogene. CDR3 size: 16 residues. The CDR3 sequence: CASSKVPTQGALEAFF. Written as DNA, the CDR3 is TGTGCCAGCAGCAAAGTCCCTACCCAGGGGGCCCTTGAAGCTTTCTTT.

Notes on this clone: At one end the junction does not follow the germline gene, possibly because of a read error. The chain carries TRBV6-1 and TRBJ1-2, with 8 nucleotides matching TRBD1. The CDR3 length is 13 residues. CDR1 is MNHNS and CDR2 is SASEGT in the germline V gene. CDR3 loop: CASSDTGTGDESF. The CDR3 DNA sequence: TGTGCCAGCAGTGACACCGGGACAGGAGACGAATCCTTC.

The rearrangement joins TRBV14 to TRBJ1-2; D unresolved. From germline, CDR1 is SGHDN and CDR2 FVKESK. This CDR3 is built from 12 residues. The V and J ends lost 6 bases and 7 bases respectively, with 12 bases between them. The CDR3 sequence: CASRLSEGGYTF. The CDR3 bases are TGTGCCAGCAGACTAAGCGAGGGTGGCTACACCTTC.

Here the CDR3 reads CASSFRHNEKLFF. Here the CDR3 DNA reads TGTGCCAGCAGTTTCAGACATAATGAAAAACTGTTTTTT. V is TRBV12-3 or TRBV12-4 and J is TRBJ1-4; D gene unclear. The V and J ends lost 3 bases and 4 bases respectively, with 6 bases between them. The CDR3 totals 13 residues.

DNA for the CDR3: TGTGCCAGCAGCCAAGATTCAAGGTGGCTAGCGGGGGGTGGGACCGGGGAGCTGTTTTTT. As protein: CASSQDSRWLAGGGTGELFF. The V gene is TRBV4-2, the J gene TRBJ2-2; 11 bases are shared with TRBD2. The germline V gene encodes CDR1 LGHNA and CDR2 YNFKEQ. The V segment lost 0 bases and the J segment 5 bases; nucleotides outside the gene matches: 14. CDR3 size: 20 residues.

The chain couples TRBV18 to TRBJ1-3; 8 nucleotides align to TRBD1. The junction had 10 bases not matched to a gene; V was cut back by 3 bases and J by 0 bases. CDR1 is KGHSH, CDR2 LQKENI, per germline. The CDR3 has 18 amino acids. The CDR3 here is CASSPGDRSLYSGNTIYF. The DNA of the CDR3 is TGTGCCAGCTCACCGGGGGACAGGAGCCTCTACTCTGGAAACACCATATATTTT.

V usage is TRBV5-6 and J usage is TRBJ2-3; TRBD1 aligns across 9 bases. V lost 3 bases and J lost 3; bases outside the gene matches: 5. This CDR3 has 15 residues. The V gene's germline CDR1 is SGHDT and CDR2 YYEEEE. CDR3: CASSYSGTGTDTQYF. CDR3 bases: TGTGCCAGCAGCTACTCCGGGACAGGGACAGATACGCAGTATTTT.

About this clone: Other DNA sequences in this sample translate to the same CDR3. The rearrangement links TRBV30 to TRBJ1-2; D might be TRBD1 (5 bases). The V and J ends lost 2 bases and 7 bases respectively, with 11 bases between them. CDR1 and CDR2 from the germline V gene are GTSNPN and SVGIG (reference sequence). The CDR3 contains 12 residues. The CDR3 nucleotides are TGTGCCTGGAGTCCCCGGGGGAGTGGCTACACCTTC. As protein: CAWSPRGSGYTF. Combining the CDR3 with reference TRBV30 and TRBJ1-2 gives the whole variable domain SQTIHQWPATLVQPVGSPLSLECTVEGTSNPNLYWYRQAAGRGLQLLFYSVGIGQISSEVPQNLSASRPQDRQFILSSKKLLLSDSGFYLCAWSPRGSGYTFGSGTRLTVV.

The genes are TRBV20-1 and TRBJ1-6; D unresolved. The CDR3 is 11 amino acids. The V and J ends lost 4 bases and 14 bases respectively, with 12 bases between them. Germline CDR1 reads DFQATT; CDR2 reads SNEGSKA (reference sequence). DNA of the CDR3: TGCAGTGCTATCTGGGAAGGGTCCCTCCACTTT. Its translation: CSAIWEGSLHF.

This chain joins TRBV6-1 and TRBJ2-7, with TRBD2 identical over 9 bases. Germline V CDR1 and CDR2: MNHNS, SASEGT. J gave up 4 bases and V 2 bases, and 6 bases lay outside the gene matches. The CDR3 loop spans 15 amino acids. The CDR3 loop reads CASSEWASGVYEQYF. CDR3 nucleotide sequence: TGTGCCAGCAGTGAATGGGCTAGCGGGGTTTACGAGCAGTACTTC.

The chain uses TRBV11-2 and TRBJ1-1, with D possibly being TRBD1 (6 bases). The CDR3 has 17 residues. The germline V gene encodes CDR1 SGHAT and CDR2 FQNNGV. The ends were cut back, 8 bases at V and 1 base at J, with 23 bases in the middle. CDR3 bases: TGTGCCAGCGGGGACCAATGGGGGCGAGGGAGGAACACTGAAGCTTTCTTT. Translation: CASGDQWGRGRNTEAFF.

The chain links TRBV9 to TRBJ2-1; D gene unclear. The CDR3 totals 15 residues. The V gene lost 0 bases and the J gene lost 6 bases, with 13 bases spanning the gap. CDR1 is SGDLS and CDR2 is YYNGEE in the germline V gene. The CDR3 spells CASSVGGVPGNEQFF. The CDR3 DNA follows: TGTGCCAGCAGCGTAGGTGGGGTTCCGGGCAATGAGCAGTTCTTC. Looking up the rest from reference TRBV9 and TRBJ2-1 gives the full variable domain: DSGVTQTPKHLITATGQRVTLRCSPRSGDLSVYWYQQSLDQGLQFLIQYYNGEERAKGNILERFSAQQFPDLHSELNLSSLELGDSALYFCASSVGGVPGNEQFFGPGTRLTVL.

CDR3 coding DNA: TGTGCCAGTAGTATAGAGGCCGGGACAGGGGAAATGACCAAAAACATTCAGTACTTC. Protein sequence: CASSIEAGTGEMTKNIQYF. The chain joins TRBV19 to TRBJ2-4; 10 nucleotides line up with TRBD1. Germline-derived CDR1 and CDR2 are LNHDA and SQIVND (reference sequence). The CDR3 totals 19 residues. J was trimmed by 2 bases and V by 0 bases; bases with no gene match: 10.

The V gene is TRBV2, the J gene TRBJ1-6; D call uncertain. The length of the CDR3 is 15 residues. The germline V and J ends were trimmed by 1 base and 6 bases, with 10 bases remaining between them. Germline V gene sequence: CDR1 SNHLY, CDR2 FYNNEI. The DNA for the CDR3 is TGTGCCAGCAGTGAAGTTCAGCGATCTAATTCACCCCTCCACTTT. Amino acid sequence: CASSEVQRSNSPLHF.

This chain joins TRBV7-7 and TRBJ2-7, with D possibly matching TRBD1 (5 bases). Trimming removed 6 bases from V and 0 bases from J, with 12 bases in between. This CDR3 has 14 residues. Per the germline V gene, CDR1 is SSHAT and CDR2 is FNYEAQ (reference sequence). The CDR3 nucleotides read TGTGCCAGCAGTCCCTCGACAGACTCCTACGAGCAGTACTTC. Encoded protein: CASSPSTDSYEQYF.

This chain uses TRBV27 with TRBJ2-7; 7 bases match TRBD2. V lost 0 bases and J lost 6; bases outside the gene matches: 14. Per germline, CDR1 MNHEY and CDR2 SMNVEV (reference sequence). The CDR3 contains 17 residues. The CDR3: CASSLSIGSGGGGEQYF. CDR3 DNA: TGTGCCAGCAGTTTATCGATCGGGTCGGGCGGGGGAGGCGAGCAGTACTTC.

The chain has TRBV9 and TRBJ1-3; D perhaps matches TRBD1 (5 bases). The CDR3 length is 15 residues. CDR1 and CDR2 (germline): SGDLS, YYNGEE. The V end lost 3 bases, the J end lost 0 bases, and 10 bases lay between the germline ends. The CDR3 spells CASSARRGSGNTIYF. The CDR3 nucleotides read TGTGCCAGCAGCGCCCGAAGGGGCTCTGGAAACACCATATATTTT.

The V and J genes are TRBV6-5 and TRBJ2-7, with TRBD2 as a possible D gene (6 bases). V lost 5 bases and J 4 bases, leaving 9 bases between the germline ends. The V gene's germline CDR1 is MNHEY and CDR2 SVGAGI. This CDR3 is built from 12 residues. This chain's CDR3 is CASSTGVYEQYF. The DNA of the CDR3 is TGTGCCAGCAGTACGGGGGTTTACGAGCAGTACTTC.

The DNA of the CDR3 is TGTGCCAGCTCACGTGGCGCAGAAAACTCCTACGAGCAGTACTTC. Its translation: CASSRGAENSYEQYF. The V and J genes are TRBV18 and TRBJ2-7; D is undetermined. The CDR3 is 15 amino acids. CDR1 and CDR2 (germline): KGHSH, LQKENI. Deletions cut 4 bases from V and 0 bases from J, with 13 bases between.

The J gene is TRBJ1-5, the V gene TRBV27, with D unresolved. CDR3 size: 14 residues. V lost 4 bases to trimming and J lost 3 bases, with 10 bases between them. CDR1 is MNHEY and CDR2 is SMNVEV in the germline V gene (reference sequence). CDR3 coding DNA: TGTGCCAGCAGTTATTCAGGTAACAATCAGCCCCAGCATTTT. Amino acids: CASSYSGNNQPQHF.

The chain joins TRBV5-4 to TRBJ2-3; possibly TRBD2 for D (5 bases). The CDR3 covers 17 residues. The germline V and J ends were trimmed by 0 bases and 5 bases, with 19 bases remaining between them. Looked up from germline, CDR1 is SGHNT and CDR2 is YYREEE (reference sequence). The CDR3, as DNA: TGTGCCAGCAGCTTGGGGTTGGCCGTGACTAATAGAGATACGCAGTATTTT. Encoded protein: CASSLGLAVTNRDTQYF.

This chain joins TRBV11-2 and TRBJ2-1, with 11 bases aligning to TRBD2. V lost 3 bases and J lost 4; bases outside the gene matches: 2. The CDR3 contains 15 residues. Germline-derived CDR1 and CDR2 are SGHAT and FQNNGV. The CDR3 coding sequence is TGTGCCAGCAGCTTCCTAGCGGGGGGTTACAATGAGCAGTTCTTC. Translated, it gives CASSFLAGGYNEQFF.

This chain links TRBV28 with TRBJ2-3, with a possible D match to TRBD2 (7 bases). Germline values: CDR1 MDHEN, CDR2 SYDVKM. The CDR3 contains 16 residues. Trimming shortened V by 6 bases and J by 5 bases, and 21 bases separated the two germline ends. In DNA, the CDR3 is TGTGCCAGCAGCCCCTTGGTGGGGGGGCCTCGAGATACGCAGTATTTT. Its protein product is CASSPLVGGPRDTQYF.

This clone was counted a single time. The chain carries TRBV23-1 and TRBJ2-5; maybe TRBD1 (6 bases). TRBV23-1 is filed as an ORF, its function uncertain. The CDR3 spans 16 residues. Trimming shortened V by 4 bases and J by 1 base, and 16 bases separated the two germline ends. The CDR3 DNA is TGCGCCAGCAGTCCTATTAGACAGGCAATCCAAGAGACCCAGTACTTC. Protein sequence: CASSPIRQAIQETQYF.

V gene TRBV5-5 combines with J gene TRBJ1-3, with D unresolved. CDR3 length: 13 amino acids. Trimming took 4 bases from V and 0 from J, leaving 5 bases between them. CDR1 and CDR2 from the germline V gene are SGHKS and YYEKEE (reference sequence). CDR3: CASSRRSGNTIYF. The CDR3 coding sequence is TGTGCCAGCAGCCGACGCTCTGGAAACACCATATATTTT.

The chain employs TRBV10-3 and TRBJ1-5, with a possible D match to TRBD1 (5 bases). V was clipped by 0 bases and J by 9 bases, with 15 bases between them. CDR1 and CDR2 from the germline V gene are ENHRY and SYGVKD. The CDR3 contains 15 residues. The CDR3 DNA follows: TGTGCCATCAGTGAGTCAGGGACGGTCTTGGGGCCCCAGCATTTT. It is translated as CAISESGTVLGPQHF.

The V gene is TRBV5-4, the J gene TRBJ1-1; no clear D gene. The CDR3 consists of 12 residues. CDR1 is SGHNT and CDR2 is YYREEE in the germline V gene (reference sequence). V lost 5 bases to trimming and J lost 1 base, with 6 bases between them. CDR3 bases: TGTGCCAGCAGGAGTCCGAACACTGAAGCTTTCTTT. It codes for CASRSPNTEAFF. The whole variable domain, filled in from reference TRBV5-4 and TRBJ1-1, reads ETGVTQSPTHLIKTRGQQVTLRCSSQSGHNTVSWYQQALGQGPQFIFQYYREEENGRGNFPPRFSGLQFPNYSSELNVNALELDDSALYLCASRSPNTEAFFGQGTRLTVV.

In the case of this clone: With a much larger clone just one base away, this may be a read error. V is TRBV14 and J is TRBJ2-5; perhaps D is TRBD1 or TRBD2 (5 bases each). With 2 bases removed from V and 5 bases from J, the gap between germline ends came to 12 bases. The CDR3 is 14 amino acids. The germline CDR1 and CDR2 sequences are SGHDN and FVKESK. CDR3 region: CASSQWDARETQYF. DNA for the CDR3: TGTGCCAGCAGCCAATGGGACGCGAGGGAGACCCAGTACTTC.